These T cell receptor beta chains were read from a single sample in a study of blood T cell repertoires in COVID-19. TCRdb's table, derived via immunoSEQ multiplex PCR, lists solely in-frame clones and lacks some. In the table there are about 140,000 clones, 60% to 85% of which are singletons. The sequenced sample was peripheral blood. The receptor set was obtained from a man aged 45-60 years with acute or convalescent COVID-19. Both conserved end residues are part of each CDR3. D genes are given only for firm matches. The size field is filled for only some rows; it gives once, few, many or a size class.

clone_size | d_call | j_call | v_call | cdr3_aa | cdr3_nt
. | . | TRBJ1-3 | TRBV10-3 | CAISYDSGSGNTIYF | TGTGCCATCAGTTACGACTCCGGCTCTGGAAACACCATATATTTT
. | . | TRBJ1-1 | TRBV2 | CASSEYRGEATEAFF | TGTGCCAGCAGTGAATATCGAGGAGAGGCCACTGAAGCTTTCTTT
. | . | TRBJ1-3 | TRBV3-1/TRBV3-2 | CASSLSASDGNTIYF | TGTGCCAGCAGCCTTTCTGCGAGTGATGGAAACACCATATATTTT
few | TRBD1 | TRBJ2-1 | TRBV5-8 | CASSLGQGAYNEQFF | TGTGCCAGCAGCCTGGGACAGGGGGCCTACAATGAGCAGTTCTTC
. | . | TRBJ1-2 | TRBV6-5 | CASSSNRNYGYTF | TGTGCCAGCAGTTCGAACAGGAACTATGGCTACACCTTC
. | TRBD1 | TRBJ1-1 | TRBV6-5 | CASRQGMNTEAFF | TGTGCCAGCAGACAGGGGATGAACACTGAAGCTTTCTTT
once | TRBD1 | TRBJ1-5 | TRBV24-1 | CATSEEGGADNQPQHF | TGTGCCACCAGTGAAGAAGGGGGCGCTGACAATCAGCCCCAGCATTTT
few | . | TRBJ1-2 | TRBV21-1 | CASSTLGLDSNYGYTF | TGTGCCAGCAGCACCCTTGGCTTAGACAGCAACTATGGCTACACCTTC
. | . | TRBJ1-6 | TRBV9 | CASSVSQAGNSPLHF | TGTGCCAGCAGCGTATCCCAGGCGGGAAATTCACCCCTCCACTTT
. | TRBD1 | TRBJ1-5 | TRBV19 | CASSMQSGGIGQPQHF | TGTGCCAGTAGTATGCAGTCAGGGGGAATAGGTCAGCCCCAGCATTTT
. | . | TRBJ2-5 | TRBV6-5 | CASRDNVLGAQYF | TGTGCCAGCCGGGACAACGTCTTGGGGGCCCAGTACTTC
. | . | TRBJ1-1 | TRBV12-3/TRBV12-4 | CASSLWHEAFF | TGTGCCAGCAGTTTATGGCATGAAGCTTTCTTT
. | . | TRBJ1-1 | TRBV19 | CATRYGENTEAFF | TGTGCCACGCGGTACGGAGAGAACACTGAAGCTTTCTTT
few | . | TRBJ2-7 | TRBV6-2/TRBV6-3 | CASSSTGTFYEQYF | TGTGCCAGCAGTTCGACCGGGACTTTCTACGAGCAGTACTTC
. | TRBD1 | TRBJ2-7 | TRBV11-2 | CASSWTGGSEQYF | TGTGCCAGCAGCTGGACAGGGGGGTCCGAGCAGTACTTC
. | . | TRBJ2-1 | TRBV19 | CASSRGPYNEQFF | TGTGCCAGTAGTAGAGGGCCCTACAATGAGCAGTTCTTC
. | TRBD2 | TRBJ2-3 | TRBV7-6 | CASSLSGDRTDTQYF | TGTGCCAGCAGCTTAAGCGGGGACCGAACAGATACGCAGTATTTT
. | TRBD2 | TRBJ2-3 | TRBV7-2 | CASSLKTSGFGDTQYF | TGTGCCAGCAGCCTAAAGACTAGCGGGTTTGGTGATACGCAGTATTTT
. | . | TRBJ1-1 | TRBV15 | CATSRDRNTEAFF | TGTGCCACCAGCAGAGATCGGAACACTGAAGCTTTCTTT
. | . | TRBJ1-2 | TRBV14 | CASSQAGSGANYGYTF | TGTGCCAGCAGCCAAGCTGGGTCCGGAGCTAACTATGGCTACACCTTC
. | . | TRBJ2-2 | TRBV3-1/TRBV3-2 | CASSPYRGADAGELFF | TGTGCCAGCAGCCCGTATCGGGGGGCGGATGCCGGGGAGCTGTTTTTT
. | TRBD1 | TRBJ2-3 | TRBV30 | CAWRAGGLDTQYF | TGTGCCTGGAGGGCAGGGGGCCTCGATACGCAGTATTTT
. | TRBD2 | TRBJ2-1 | TRBV4-1 | CASSPRDYIYNEQFF | TGCGCCAGCAGCCCCCGGGACTACATCTACAATGAGCAGTTCTTC
. | TRBD1 | TRBJ1-2 | TRBV27 | CASSPGTGSSYGYTF | TGTGCCAGCAGTCCGGGGACAGGGAGTAGCTATGGCTACACCTTC
. | . | TRBJ1-1 | TRBV7-6 | CASRLRGGDTEAFF | TGTGCCAGCAGATTAAGAGGGGGGGACACTGAAGCTTTCTTT
. | TRBD2 | TRBJ2-5 | TRBV6-5 | CASSYGGGQETQYF | TGTGCCAGCAGTTACGGCGGGGGGCAAGAGACCCAGTACTTC
. | TRBD2 | TRBJ2-3 | TRBV24-1 | CATSEGTSGGPDTQYF | TGTGCCACCAGTGAGGGGACTAGCGGGGGCCCAGATACGCAGTATTTT
. | TRBD1 | TRBJ1-3 | TRBV11-2 | CASSFSTGVSGNTIYF | TGTGCCAGCAGCTTCAGTACAGGGGTCTCTGGAAACACCATATATTTT
few | . | TRBJ1-5 | TRBV12-3/TRBV12-4 | CASSSMSNQPQHF | TGTGCCAGCAGTTCTATGAGCAATCAGCCCCAGCATTTT
. | TRBD1 | TRBJ2-6 | TRBV7-9 | CASSSDRGGANVLTF | TGTGCCAGCAGCTCCGACAGGGGTGGGGCCAACGTCCTGACTTTC
. | TRBD1 | TRBJ1-5 | TRBV27 | CASSRTGFNQPQHF | TGTGCCAGCAGTCGGACAGGCTTTAATCAGCCCCAGCATTTT
few | TRBD1 | TRBJ1-1 | TRBV6-1 | CASSENRQGALYTEAFF | TGTGCCAGCAGTGAAAATCGGCAGGGGGCTCTGTACACTGAAGCTTTCTTT
. | TRBD2 | TRBJ2-5 | TRBV19 | CASSYLAGGIKTQYF | TGTGCCAGTAGTTACCTAGCGGGGGGGATAAAGACCCAGTACTTC
many | TRBD1 | TRBJ1-2 | TRBV7-2 | CASSLHYHRGDGYTF | TGTGCCAGCAGCCTCCATTATCACAGGGGGGATGGCTACACCTTC
. | . | TRBJ1-6 | TRBV19 | CASKDRDLYNSPLHF | TGTGCCAGTAAGGACCGGGATCTTTATAATTCACCCCTCCACTTT
. | . | TRBJ1-2 | TRBV19 | CASENSGGYTF | TGTGCCAGTGAGAACTCGGGAGGCTACACCTTC
. | TRBD1 | TRBJ1-1 | TRBV7-2 | CASSRRQGSTEAFF | TGTGCCAGCAGCAGACGACAGGGGAGCACTGAAGCTTTCTTT